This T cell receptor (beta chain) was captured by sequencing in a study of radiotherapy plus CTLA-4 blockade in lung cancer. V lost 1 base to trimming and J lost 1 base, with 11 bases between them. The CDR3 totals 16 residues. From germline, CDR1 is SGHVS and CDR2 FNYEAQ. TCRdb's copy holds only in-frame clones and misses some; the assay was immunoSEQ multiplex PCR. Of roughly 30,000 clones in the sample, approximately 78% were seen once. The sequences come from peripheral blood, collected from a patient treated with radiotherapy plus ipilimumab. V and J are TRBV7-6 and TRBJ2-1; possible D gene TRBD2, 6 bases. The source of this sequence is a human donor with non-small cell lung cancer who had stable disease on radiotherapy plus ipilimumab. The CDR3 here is CASSLGGSGSYNEQFF. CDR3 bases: TGTGCCAGCAGCTTAGGAGGTAGCGGATCCTACAATGAGCAGTTCTTC.